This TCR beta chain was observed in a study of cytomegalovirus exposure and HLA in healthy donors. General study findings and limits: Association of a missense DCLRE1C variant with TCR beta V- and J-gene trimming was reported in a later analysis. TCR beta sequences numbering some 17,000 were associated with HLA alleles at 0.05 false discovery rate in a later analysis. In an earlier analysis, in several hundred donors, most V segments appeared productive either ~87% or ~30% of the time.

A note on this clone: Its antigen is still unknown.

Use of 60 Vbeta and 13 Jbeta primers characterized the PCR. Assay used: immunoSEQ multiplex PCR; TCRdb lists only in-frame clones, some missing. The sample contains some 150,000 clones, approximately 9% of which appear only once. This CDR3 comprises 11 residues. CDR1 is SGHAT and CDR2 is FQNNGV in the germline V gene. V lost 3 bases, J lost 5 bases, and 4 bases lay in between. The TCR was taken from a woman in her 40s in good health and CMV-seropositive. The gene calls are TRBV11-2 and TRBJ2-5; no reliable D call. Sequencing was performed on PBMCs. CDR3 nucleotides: TGTGCCAGCAGCTTCGGTGAGACCCAGTACTTC. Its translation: CASSFGETQYF.